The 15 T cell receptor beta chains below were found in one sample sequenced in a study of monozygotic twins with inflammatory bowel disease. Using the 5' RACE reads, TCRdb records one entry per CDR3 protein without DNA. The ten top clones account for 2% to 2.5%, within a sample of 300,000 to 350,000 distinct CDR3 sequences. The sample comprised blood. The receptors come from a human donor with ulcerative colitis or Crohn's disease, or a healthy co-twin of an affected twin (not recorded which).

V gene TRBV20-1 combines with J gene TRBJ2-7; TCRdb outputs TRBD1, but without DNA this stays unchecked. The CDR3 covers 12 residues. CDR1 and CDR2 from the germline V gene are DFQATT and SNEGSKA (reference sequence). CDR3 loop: CSVEQRTDEQYF.

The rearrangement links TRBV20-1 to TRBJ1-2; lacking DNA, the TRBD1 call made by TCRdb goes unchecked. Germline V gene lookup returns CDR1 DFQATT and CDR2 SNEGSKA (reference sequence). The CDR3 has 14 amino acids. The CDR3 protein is CSASRPGYYYGYTF.

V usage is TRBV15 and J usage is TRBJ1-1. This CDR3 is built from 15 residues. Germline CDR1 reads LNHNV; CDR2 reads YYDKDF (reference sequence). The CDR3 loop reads CATSGLRQINTEAFF.

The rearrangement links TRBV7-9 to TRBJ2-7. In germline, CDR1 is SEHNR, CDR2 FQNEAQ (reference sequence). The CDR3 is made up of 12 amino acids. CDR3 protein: CASSLQQYEQYF.

The CDR3 sequence: CASSDRGRHEQYF. The chain has TRBV19 and TRBJ2-7; TCRdb selects TRBD1, and the lack of DNA leaves this call unchecked. CDR1 and CDR2 (germline): LNHDA, SQIVND (reference sequence). The CDR3 is 13 amino acids.

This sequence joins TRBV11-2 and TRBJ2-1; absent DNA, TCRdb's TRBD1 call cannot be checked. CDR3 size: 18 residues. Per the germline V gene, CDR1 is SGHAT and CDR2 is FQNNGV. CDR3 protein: CASSLRQKVMDNGNEQFF.

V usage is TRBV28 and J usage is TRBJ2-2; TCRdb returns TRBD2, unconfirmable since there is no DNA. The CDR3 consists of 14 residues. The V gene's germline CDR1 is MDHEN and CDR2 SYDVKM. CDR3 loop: CASSRLAVSGELFF.

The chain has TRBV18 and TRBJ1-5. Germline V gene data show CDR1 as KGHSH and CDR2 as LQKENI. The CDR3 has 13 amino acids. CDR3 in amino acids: CASSPYDGQPQHF.

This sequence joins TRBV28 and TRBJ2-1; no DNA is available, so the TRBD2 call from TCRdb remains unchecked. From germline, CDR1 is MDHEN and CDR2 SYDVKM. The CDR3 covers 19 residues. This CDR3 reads CASSLWPGVSTGVGNEQFF.

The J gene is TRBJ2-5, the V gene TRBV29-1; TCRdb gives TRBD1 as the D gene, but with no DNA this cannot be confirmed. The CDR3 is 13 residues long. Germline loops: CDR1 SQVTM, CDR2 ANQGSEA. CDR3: CSVESGGRETQYF.

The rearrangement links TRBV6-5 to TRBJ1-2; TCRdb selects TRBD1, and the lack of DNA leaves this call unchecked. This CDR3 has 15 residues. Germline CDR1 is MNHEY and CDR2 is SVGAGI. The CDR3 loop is CASSSTRTGSYGYTF.

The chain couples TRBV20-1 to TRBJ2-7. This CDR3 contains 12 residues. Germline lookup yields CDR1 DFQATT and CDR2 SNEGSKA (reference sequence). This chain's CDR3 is CSARGSSYEQYF.

The CDR3 here is CASSSSGFREQYF. The rearrangement uses TRBV7-9 and TRBJ2-7; TCRdb's assignment of TRBD1 cannot be checked, as there is no DNA. From germline, CDR1 is SEHNR and CDR2 FQNEAQ (reference sequence). This CDR3 has 13 residues.

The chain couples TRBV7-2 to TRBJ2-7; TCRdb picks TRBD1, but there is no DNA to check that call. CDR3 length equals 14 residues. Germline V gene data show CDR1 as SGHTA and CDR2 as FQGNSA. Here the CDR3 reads CASSQQGILYEQYF. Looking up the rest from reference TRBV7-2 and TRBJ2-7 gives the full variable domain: GAGVSQSPSNKVTEKGKDVELRCDPISGHTALYWYRQSLGQGLEFLIYFQGNSAPDKSGLPSDRFSAERTGGSVSTLTIQRTQQEDSAVYLCASSQQGILYEQYFGPGTRLTVT.

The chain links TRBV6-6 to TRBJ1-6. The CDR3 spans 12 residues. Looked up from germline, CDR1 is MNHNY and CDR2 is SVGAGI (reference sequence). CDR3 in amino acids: CASSYLKGPLHF.